Listed below are T cell receptor beta chains from one sample, sequenced in a study of patients and donors after allogeneic stem cell transplantation. TCRdb passed the RT-PCR reads through MiXCR, listing each CDR3 protein once. Of under 30,000 distinct CDR3 sequences detected, around 7.4% appear once; the ten largest clones hold about half. The specimen was blood, either unsorted or a sorted T cell fraction (not recorded which). The receptors derive from a human donor who was either an allogeneic HSCT recipient or a stem cell or donor lymphocyte infusion donor (not recorded which). It is not recorded whose cells these are; they may come from a transplant donor. The CDR3 runs from the conserved cysteine through the conserved F or W. D genes are given only for firm matches. The size entry is marked missing in some rows and otherwise reads once, few, many or a size class.

clone size: .
V gene: TRBV7-9
D gene: TRBD1
J gene: TRBJ1-1
CDR3 length: 15
CDR3 DNA: TGTGCCAGCAGCCTACAGGGGCCCGGGGGCACTGAAGCTTTCTTT
CDR3 protein: CASSLQGPGGTEAFF

clone size: .
V gene: TRBV6-1
D gene: .
J gene: TRBJ1-5
CDR3 length: 14
CDR3 DNA: TGTGCCAGCGGCGGCCGGGCCCTCCGTCAGCCCCAGCATTTT
CDR3 protein: CASGGRALRQPQHF

clone size: many
V gene: TRBV5-1
D gene: TRBD2
J gene: TRBJ2-1
CDR3 length: 15
CDR3 DNA: TGCGCCAGCAGCTTGAACCCTAGCGGAGTGGGTGAGCAGTTCTTC
CDR3 protein: CASSLNPSGVGEQFF

clone size: few
V gene: TRBV20-1
D gene: TRBD2
J gene: TRBJ2-7
CDR3 length: 18
CDR3 DNA: TGCAGTGCTAACCCCGCTAAGGGAAGGACTAGCGGGGGATACGAGCAGTACTTC
CDR3 protein: CSANPAKGRTSGGYEQYF

clone size: few
V gene: TRBV12-5
D gene: TRBD1
J gene: TRBJ2-3
CDR3 length: 15
CDR3 DNA: TGTGCTAGTGGTTCCGGGACAGGGTACCCGGAGACGCAGTATTTT
CDR3 protein: CASGSGTGYPETQYF

clone size: few
V gene: TRBV5-1
D gene: TRBD1
J gene: TRBJ1-5
CDR3 length: 15
CDR3 DNA: TGCGCCAGCAGCCCAATGACAGGGAATAATCAGCCCCAGCATTTT
CDR3 protein: CASSPMTGNNQPQHF

clone size: many
V gene: TRBV9
D gene: TRBD2
J gene: TRBJ2-3
CDR3 length: 18
CDR3 DNA: TGTGCCAGCAGCGTAGAGGGGACTAGCGGGGGGGCACGGAATACGCAGTATTTT
CDR3 protein: CASSVEGTSGGARNTQYF

clone size: many
V gene: TRBV10-3
D gene: .
J gene: TRBJ2-7
CDR3 length: 11
CDR3 DNA: TGTGCCACCAGGGTTGGGGACGGGGAGTACTTC
CDR3 protein: CATRVGDGEYF

clone size: many
V gene: TRBV4-1
D gene: .
J gene: TRBJ1-1
CDR3 length: 16
CDR3 DNA: TGCGCCAGCAGCCACCGACAGACTGAGGGGGACACTGAAGCTTTCTTT
CDR3 protein: CASSHRQTEGDTEAFF

clone size: many
V gene: TRBV27
D gene: TRBD1
J gene: TRBJ2-7
CDR3 length: 13
CDR3 DNA: TGTGCCAGCAGTCGGGACAGGGGGTACGAGCAGTACTTC
CDR3 protein: CASSRDRGYEQYF

clone size: .
V gene: TRBV7-3
D gene: .
J gene: TRBJ2-7
CDR3 length: 11
CDR3 DNA: TGTGCCAGCAGCCCTAGGAGCGAGCAGTACTTC
CDR3 protein: CASSPRSEQYF

clone size: many
V gene: TRBV4-1
D gene: TRBD2
J gene: TRBJ2-1
CDR3 length: 18
CDR3 DNA: TGCGCCAGCAGCCAACACGGCTACGGGGGGGTCTCCTACAATGAGCAGTTCTTC
CDR3 protein: CASSQHGYGGVSYNEQFF

clone size: many
V gene: TRBV20-1
D gene: TRBD1
J gene: TRBJ2-1
CDR3 length: 16
CDR3 DNA: TGCAGTGCTCCAAAGGGGGCAGGGAGCTCCTACAATGAGCAGTTCTTC
CDR3 protein: CSAPKGAGSSYNEQFF

clone size: few
V gene: TRBV2
D gene: TRBD2
J gene: TRBJ2-1
CDR3 length: 15
CDR3 DNA: TGTGCCAGCAGTGAATGGCTAGCGGACAACAATGAGCAGTTCTTC
CDR3 protein: CASSEWLADNNEQFF

clone size: many
V gene: TRBV7-2
D gene: .
J gene: TRBJ2-7
CDR3 length: 14
CDR3 DNA: TGTGCCAGCAGCTTATCCCGTAACTCCTACGAGCAGTACTTC
CDR3 protein: CASSLSRNSYEQYF

clone size: many
V gene: TRBV18
D gene: .
J gene: TRBJ1-2
CDR3 length: 14
CDR3 DNA: TGTGCCAGCTCACCACTTCCGTCGACCTATGGCTACACCTTC
CDR3 protein: CASSPLPSTYGYTF

clone size: .
V gene: TRBV9
D gene: .
J gene: TRBJ2-3
CDR3 length: 14
CDR3 DNA: TGTGCCAGCAGCGTAGTTATGGGAACAGATACGCAGTATTTT
CDR3 protein: CASSVVMGTDTQYF

clone size: medium-sized
V gene: TRBV20-1
D gene: .
J gene: TRBJ2-1
CDR3 length: 12
CDR3 DNA: TGCAGTGCTAGCCCCGGCCAGCCGGAAAAGTTCTTC
CDR3 protein: CSASPGQPEKFF

clone size: few
V gene: TRBV3-1
D gene: .
J gene: TRBJ1-2
CDR3 length: 16
CDR3 DNA: TGTGCCAGCAGCCCCGGGTGGGGGGCCTCTAACTATGGCTACACCTTC
CDR3 protein: CASSPGWGASNYGYTF

clone size: .
V gene: TRBV28
D gene: TRBD2
J gene: TRBJ2-7
CDR3 length: 13
CDR3 DNA: TGTGCCAGCAGCTCCGGGACTAACTACGAGCAGTACTTC
CDR3 protein: CASSSGTNYEQYF

clone size: many
V gene: TRBV18
D gene: .
J gene: TRBJ2-3
CDR3 length: 13
CDR3 DNA: TGTGCCAGCTCACCACCATCTCCAGATACGCAGTATTTT
CDR3 protein: CASSPPSPDTQYF

clone size: .
V gene: TRBV5-4
D gene: .
J gene: TRBJ2-3
CDR3 length: 15
CDR3 DNA: TGTGCCAGCAGCTTAATAGGGGGTGGAACAGATACGCAGTATTTT
CDR3 protein: CASSLIGGGTDTQYF

clone size: many
V gene: TRBV20-1
D gene: .
J gene: TRBJ2-1
CDR3 length: 11
CDR3 DNA: TGCAGTGCTATCGGGAACAATGAGCAGTTCTTC
CDR3 protein: CSAIGNNEQFF

clone size: few
V gene: TRBV3-1
D gene: TRBD2
J gene: TRBJ2-3
CDR3 length: 17
CDR3 DNA: TGTGCCAGCAGCCAAGAGGGTGCGGGAGATCCCACAGATACGCAGTATTTT
CDR3 protein: CASSQEGAGDPTDTQYF

clone size: many
V gene: TRBV4-1
D gene: .
J gene: TRBJ1-1
CDR3 length: 17
CDR3 DNA: TGCGCCAGCAGCCAAGATCCCGAGGGGGGGTGGAACACTGAAGCTTTCTTT
CDR3 protein: CASSQDPEGGWNTEAFF

clone size: few
V gene: TRBV7-9
D gene: TRBD2
J gene: TRBJ2-3
CDR3 length: 15
CDR3 DNA: TGTGCCAGCAGCTTCGGGACTAGCGGCACAGATACGCAGTATTTT
CDR3 protein: CASSFGTSGTDTQYF

clone size: many
V gene: TRBV12-3/TRBV12-4
D gene: .
J gene: TRBJ2-5
CDR3 length: 15
CDR3 DNA: TGTGCCAGCAGTTTAGCCCAGGGTCGGGTAGAGACCCAGTACTTC
CDR3 protein: CASSLAQGRVETQYF

clone size: many
V gene: TRBV27
D gene: TRBD2
J gene: TRBJ2-7
CDR3 length: 14
CDR3 DNA: TGTGCCAGCAGTCGCCTAGCGGGACTCTACGAGCAGTACTTC
CDR3 protein: CASSRLAGLYEQYF

clone size: .
V gene: TRBV15
D gene: .
J gene: TRBJ1-5
CDR3 length: 14
CDR3 DNA: TGTGCCACCAGCAGGGGGGGCAGAAATCAGCCCCAGCATTTT
CDR3 protein: CATSRGGRNQPQHF

clone size: medium-sized
V gene: TRBV7-9
D gene: TRBD1
J gene: TRBJ1-2
CDR3 length: 13
CDR3 DNA: TGTGCCAGCAGCCTTCAGGGGGCGGGCGGCTACACCTTC
CDR3 protein: CASSLQGAGGYTF

clone size: .
V gene: TRBV2
D gene: .
J gene: TRBJ1-5
CDR3 length: 13
CDR3 DNA: TGTGCCAGCAGTGCACAGGTTAGTCAGCCCCAGCATTTT
CDR3 protein: CASSAQVSQPQHF

clone size: .
V gene: TRBV7-9
D gene: .
J gene: TRBJ2-1
CDR3 length: 16
CDR3 DNA: TGTGCCAGCAGCTTCCAGAGACTAATAACTAGCAATGAGCAGTTCTTC
CDR3 protein: CASSFQRLITSNEQFF

clone size: many
V gene: TRBV21-1
D gene: .
J gene: TRBJ2-7
CDR3 length: 15
CDR3 DNA: TGTGCCAGCAGCAAGAACTGGCAGATCTCCTACGAGCAGTACTTC
CDR3 protein: CASSKNWQISYEQYF

clone size: few
V gene: TRBV24-1
D gene: TRBD2
J gene: TRBJ2-1
CDR3 length: 15
CDR3 DNA: TGTGCCAGTGACCTCGGAGCGGGAGAGGGAAATGAGCAGTTCTTC
CDR3 protein: CASDLGAGEGNEQFF

clone size: many
V gene: TRBV25-1
D gene: TRBD1
J gene: TRBJ2-7
CDR3 length: 15
CDR3 DNA: TGTGCCAGCAGTGAATGGGGGACAGGTTTCCACGAGCAGTACTTC
CDR3 protein: CASSEWGTGFHEQYF

clone size: .
V gene: TRBV6-1
D gene: TRBD1
J gene: TRBJ1-1
CDR3 length: 14
CDR3 DNA: TGTGCCAGCAGTACGACAGGGGGCGGCACTGAAGCTTTCTTT
CDR3 protein: CASSTTGGGTEAFF

clone size: .
V gene: TRBV9
D gene: .
J gene: TRBJ1-2
CDR3 length: 13
CDR3 DNA: TGTGCCAGCAGCGCAGCCGGGGGAAGTGGCTACACCTTC
CDR3 protein: CASSAAGGSGYTF

clone size: many
V gene: TRBV10-3
D gene: .
J gene: TRBJ2-1
CDR3 length: 16
CDR3 DNA: TGTGCCATCAGTTTAGATCCCGTTATCCCGGAGACGGGGCAGTTCTTC
CDR3 protein: CAISLDPVIPETGQFF

clone size: many
V gene: TRBV5-1
D gene: TRBD1
J gene: TRBJ1-4
CDR3 length: 15
CDR3 DNA: TGCGCCAGCACCTTACAGGGGAGAACTAATGAAAAACTGTTTTTT
CDR3 protein: CASTLQGRTNEKLFF

clone size: .
V gene: TRBV20-1
D gene: .
J gene: TRBJ2-5
CDR3 length: 13
CDR3 DNA: TGCAGTCGACCGGGGGCACGCCGCGGGACCCAGTACTTC
CDR3 protein: CSRPGARRGTQYF

clone size: few
V gene: TRBV5-1
D gene: .
J gene: TRBJ2-1
CDR3 length: 15
CDR3 DNA: TGCGCCAGCAGCTTGACTCCAGGATCCTACAATGAGCAGTTCTTC
CDR3 protein: CASSLTPGSYNEQFF

clone size: .
V gene: TRBV7-9
D gene: .
J gene: TRBJ1-4
CDR3 length: 16
CDR3 DNA: TGTGCCAGCAGCTCCCGAGGCCCTAATACTTTGGAAAAACTGTTTTTT
CDR3 protein: CASSSRGPNTLEKLFF

clone size: many
V gene: TRBV7-3
D gene: TRBD1
J gene: TRBJ2-5
CDR3 length: 16
CDR3 DNA: TGTGCCAGCAGCCTAAATAACAGGGGATCTCAAGAGACCCAGTACTTC
CDR3 protein: CASSLNNRGSQETQYF